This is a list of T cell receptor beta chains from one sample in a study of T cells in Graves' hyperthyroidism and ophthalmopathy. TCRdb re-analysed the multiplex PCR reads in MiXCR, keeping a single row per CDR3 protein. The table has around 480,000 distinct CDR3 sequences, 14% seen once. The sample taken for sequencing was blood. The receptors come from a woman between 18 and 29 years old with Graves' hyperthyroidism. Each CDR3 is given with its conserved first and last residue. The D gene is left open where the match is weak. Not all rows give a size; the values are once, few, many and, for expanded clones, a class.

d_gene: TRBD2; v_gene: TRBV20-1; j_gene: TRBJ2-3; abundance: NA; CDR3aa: CSATQGLAGGAQYF; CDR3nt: TGCAGTGCTACCCAGGGACTAGCGGGAGGTGCGCAGTATTTT
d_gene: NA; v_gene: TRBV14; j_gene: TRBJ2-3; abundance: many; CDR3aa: CASSPIRTRDTQYF; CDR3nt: TGTGCCAGCAGCCCGATTCGAACTAGGGATACGCAGTATTTT
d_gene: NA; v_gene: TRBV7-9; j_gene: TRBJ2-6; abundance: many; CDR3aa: CASSFNYGANVLTF; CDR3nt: TGTGCCAGCAGCTTTAACTACGGGGCCAACGTCCTGACTTTC
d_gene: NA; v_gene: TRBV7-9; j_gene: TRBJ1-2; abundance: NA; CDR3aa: CASNYRAVLNYGYTF; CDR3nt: TGTGCCAGCAATTACAGGGCAGTGCTTAACTATGGCTACACCTTC
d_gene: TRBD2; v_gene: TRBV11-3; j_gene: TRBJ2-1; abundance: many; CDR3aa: CASSLVGGSSVNEQFF; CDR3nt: TGTGCCAGCAGCTTAGTTGGCGGGAGTAGTGTCAATGAGCAGTTCTTC
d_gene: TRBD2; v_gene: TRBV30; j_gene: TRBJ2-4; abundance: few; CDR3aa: CAWSAKLAGAKNIQYF; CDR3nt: TGTGCCTGGAGTGCCAAACTAGCGGGAGCCAAAAACATTCAGTACTTC
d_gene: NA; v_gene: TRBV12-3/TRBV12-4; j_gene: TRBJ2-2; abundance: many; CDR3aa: CASRPGVVGLFF; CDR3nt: TGTGCCAGCAGACCCGGGGTGGTGGGGCTGTTTTTT
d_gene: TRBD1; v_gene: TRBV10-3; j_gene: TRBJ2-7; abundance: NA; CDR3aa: CAIRAGQGQDEQYF; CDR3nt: TGTGCCATCAGAGCGGGACAGGGGCAGGACGAGCAGTACTTC
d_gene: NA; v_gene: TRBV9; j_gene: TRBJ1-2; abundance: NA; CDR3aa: CASSEGINYGYTF; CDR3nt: TGTGCCAGCAGCGAGGGGATAAACTATGGCTACACCTTC
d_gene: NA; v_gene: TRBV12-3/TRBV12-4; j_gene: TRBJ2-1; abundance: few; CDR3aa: CASSILAYEQFF; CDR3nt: TGTGCCAGCAGCATTTTAGCCTATGAGCAGTTCTTC
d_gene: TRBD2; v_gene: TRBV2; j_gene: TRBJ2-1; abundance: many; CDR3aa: CASSQLAGSTNEQFF; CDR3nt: TGTGCCAGCAGTCAGCTAGCGGGTTCGACCAATGAGCAGTTCTTC
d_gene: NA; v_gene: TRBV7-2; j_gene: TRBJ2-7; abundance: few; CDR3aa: CASSWAGQSRGAYEQYF; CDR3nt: TGTGCCAGCAGCTGGGCGGGTCAGTCTCGCGGCGCCTACGAGCAGTACTTC
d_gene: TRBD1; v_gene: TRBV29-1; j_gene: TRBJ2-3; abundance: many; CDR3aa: CSVDRGQGNSDTQYF; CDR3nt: TGCAGCGTTGACCGGGGACAGGGGAATTCAGATACGCAGTATTTT
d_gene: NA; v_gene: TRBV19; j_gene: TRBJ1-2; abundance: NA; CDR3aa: CASSIDPRYGYTF; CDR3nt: TGTGCCAGTAGTATAGATCCCCGCTATGGCTACACCTTC
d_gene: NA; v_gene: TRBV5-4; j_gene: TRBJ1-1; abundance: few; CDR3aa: CASSPRAGVETEAFF; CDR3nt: TGTGCCAGCAGCCCTAGGGCGGGGGTGGAAACTGAAGCTTTCTTT
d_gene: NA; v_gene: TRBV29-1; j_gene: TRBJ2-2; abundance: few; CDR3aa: CSAAPLRGTGELFF; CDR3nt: TGCAGCGCTGCGCCCCTACGAGGGACCGGGGAGCTGTTTTTT
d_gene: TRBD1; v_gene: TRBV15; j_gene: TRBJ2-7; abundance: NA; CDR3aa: CATGTGDSYEQYF; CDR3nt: TGTGCCACCGGGACAGGGGACTCCTACGAGCAGTACTTC
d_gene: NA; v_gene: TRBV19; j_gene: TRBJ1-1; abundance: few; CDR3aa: CASSIAEAFF; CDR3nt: TGTGCCAGTAGTATCGCCGAAGCTTTCTTT
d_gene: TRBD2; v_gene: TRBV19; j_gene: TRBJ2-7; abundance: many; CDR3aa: CASSIGTSESYEQYF; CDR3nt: TGTGCCAGTAGTATAGGGACTAGCGAGTCCTACGAGCAGTACTTC
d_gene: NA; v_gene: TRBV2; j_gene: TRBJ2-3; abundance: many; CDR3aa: CAGLADTSTDTQYF; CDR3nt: TGTGCCGGATTAGCGGATACTAGCACAGATACGCAGTATTTT
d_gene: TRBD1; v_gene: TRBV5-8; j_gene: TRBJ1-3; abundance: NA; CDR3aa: CASSRRDRTYSGNTIYF; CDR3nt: TGTGCCAGCAGCCGCCGGGACAGGACGTACTCTGGAAACACCATATATTTT
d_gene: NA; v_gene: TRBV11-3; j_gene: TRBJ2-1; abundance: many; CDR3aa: CASSPGTGRNEQFF; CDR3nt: TGTGCCAGCAGCCCAGGGACGGGCCGCAATGAGCAGTTCTTC
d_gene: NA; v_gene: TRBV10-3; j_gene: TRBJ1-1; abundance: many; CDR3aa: CAISVGGGTEAFF; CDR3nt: TGTGCCATCAGTGTAGGGGGTGGAACTGAAGCTTTCTTT
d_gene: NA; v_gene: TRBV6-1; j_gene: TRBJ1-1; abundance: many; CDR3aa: CASRRSPSTEVNTEAFF; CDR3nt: TGTGCCAGCAGACGGTCCCCTTCTACCGAGGTGAACACTGAAGCTTTCTTT
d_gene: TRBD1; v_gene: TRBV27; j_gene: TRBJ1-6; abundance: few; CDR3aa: CASTPGGGWYNSPLHF; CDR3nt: TGTGCCAGCACACCCGGAGGGGGCTGGTATAATTCACCCCTCCACTTT
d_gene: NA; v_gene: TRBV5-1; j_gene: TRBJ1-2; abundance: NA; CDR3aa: CASSVGGIHGYTF; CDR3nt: TGCGCCAGCAGCGTGGGGGGAATTCATGGCTACACCTTC
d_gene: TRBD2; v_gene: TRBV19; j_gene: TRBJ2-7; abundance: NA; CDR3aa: CASSLLAESIYEQYF; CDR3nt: TGTGCCAGTAGTCTACTAGCGGAGAGTATCTACGAGCAGTACTTC